The T cell receptor (beta chain) under discussion was sequenced for a study of T cell responses to AZD1222 COVID-19 vaccine. Whole-study results and caveats: AZD1222 recipients seropositive at baseline numbered only 6 or 7.

Libraries were prepared by immunoSEQ multiplex PCR; TCRdb keeps only in-frame clonotypes and omits some of them. The sample has some 120,000 clones, more than 75% seen once; the top ten hold around 7.7%. Concerning this clone itself: Antigen: not known.

The CDR3 totals 13 residues. CDR1 and CDR2 (germline): GTSNPN, SVGIG (reference sequence). Trimming cost V 1 base and J 1 base, with 8 bases left between them. The V and J genes are TRBV30 and TRBJ2-7; a weak D match, TRBD1 (6 bases). The sequence was collected from an adult in good health. The material sequenced was peripheral blood, taken on day 0 of AZD1222 vaccination. CDR3 region: CAWSADRSYEQYF. The CDR3 nucleotides read TGTGCCTGGAGTGCAGACAGGTCCTACGAGCAGTACTTC.